A single sample gave rise to the 15 T cell receptor beta chains below, sequenced in a study of blood T cell repertoires in COVID-19 (dated by TCRdb to 2018 to 2020). The library relied on the immunoSEQ multiplex PCR assay. Held by TCRdb, this immuneACCESS table contains in-frame sequences only and omits some clones. Under half of the omission traces to an unresolved V gene where checked; the cause of the rest is unknown. The sample table shows 260,000 or so clones, and 65% to 85% are seen once. Roughly 5.8% of the sample goes to the ten largest clones. Sequencing was done on a sample of peripheral blood. These TCRs come from a man older than 75 with acute or convalescent COVID-19.

V and J are TRBV18 and TRBJ1-5, with D perhaps TRBD1 (6 bases). This CDR3 is built from 15 residues. The V end was cut by 3 bases, the J end by 1 base, with 10 bases between. The germline V gene has CDR1 KGHSH and CDR2 LQKENI. CDR3 nucleotides: TGTGCCAGCTCACCGGCGGGGGCCAGCAATCAGCCCCAGCATTTT. Translated, it gives CASSPAGASNQPQHF.

The V and J genes are TRBV4-1 and TRBJ2-7; 10 positions match TRBD1. CDR1 and CDR2 from the germline V gene are MGHRA and YSYEKL. Unmatched junction bases numbered 1, after V lost 6 bases and J lost 2 bases. The CDR3 runs to 13 residues. The CDR3 region is CASRGQGAYEQYF. The CDR3 nucleotides read TGCGCCAGCAGAGGACAGGGGGCCTACGAGCAGTACTTC.

This clone came up a few times. This sequence joins TRBV11-2 and TRBJ2-7; D is possibly TRBD2 (6 bases). The CDR3 length is 15 residues. CDR1 SGHAT and CDR2 FQNNGV come from the germline V gene. Trimming removed 4 bases from V and 6 bases from J, with 19 bases in between. The chain's CDR3 is CASSSGGLKTSEQYF. In DNA, the CDR3 is TGTGCCAGCAGCTCCGGGGGTCTAAAGACTTCCGAGCAGTACTTC.

The chain employs TRBV25-1 and TRBJ2-7; possibly TRBD1 for D (6 bases). V was cut by 3 bases and J by 4 bases, with 10 bases left in between. This CDR3 has 13 amino acids. The germline CDR1 and CDR2 sequences are MGHDK and SYGVNS. The chain's CDR3 is CASSDPQGYEQYF. CDR3 DNA: TGTGCCAGCAGTGACCCCCAGGGGTACGAGCAGTACTTC.

This clone was recorded once. The V and J genes are TRBV5-1 and TRBJ2-3; D may be TRBD2 (6 bases). The length of the CDR3 is 12 residues. Germline lookup yields CDR1 SGHRS and CDR2 YFSETQ. V lost 5 bases to trimming and J lost 7 bases, with 11 bases between them. CDR3 sequence: CASRQEGYTQYF. The CDR3 DNA follows: TGCGCCAGCAGACAGGAGGGATATACGCAGTATTTT.

This clone appeared a single time. The CDR3 protein is CASSQKGRGTGELFF. CDR3 sequence (DNA): TGTGCCAGCAGCCAAAAGGGCAGGGGCACCGGGGAGCTGTTTTTT. This chain uses TRBV3-1 (or the pseudogene TRBV3-2) with TRBJ2-2, with D possibly being TRBD1 (6 bases). The CDR3 is made up of 15 amino acids. Germline CDR1 LGHDT, CDR2 YNNKEL (reference sequence). Between the trimmed V and J ends, which lost 2 bases and 4 bases, there was a span of 11 bases.

The CDR3 DNA sequence: TGTGCCAGCAGTACAGGTGCCTATAGCAATCAGCCCCAGCATTTT. Protein sequence: CASSTGAYSNQPQHF. The chain uses TRBV6-5 and TRBJ1-5; possibly TRBD1 for D (5 bases). Trimming left V 5 bases short and J 0 bases short, with 11 bases between. Germline V gene data show CDR1 as MNHEY and CDR2 as SVGAGI. This CDR3 has 15 residues.

This chain uses TRBV4-1 with TRBJ2-7, with D possibly matching TRBD1 (6 bases). V lost 4 bases and J 5 bases, leaving 18 bases between the germline ends. The germline V gene encodes CDR1 MGHRA and CDR2 YSYEKL. The CDR3 runs 15 residues. The CDR3 reads CASSRTGQTSHEQYF. CDR3 in DNA: TGCGCCAGCAGCCGCACGGGACAAACCTCTCACGAGCAGTACTTC.

J is TRBJ2-5 and V is TRBV6-1; D may be TRBD1 (6 bases). The CDR3 has 13 amino acids. The germline V gene encodes CDR1 MNHNS and CDR2 SASEGT. The ends were cut back, 2 bases at V and 9 bases at J, with 13 bases in the middle. CDR3 sequence (DNA): TGTGCCAGCAGTGAAAAGGCAGGGGTGTCCCAGTACTTC. Protein product: CASSEKAGVSQYF.

The rearrangement uses TRBV5-1 and TRBJ1-2; 9 bases map to TRBD1. The V segment lost 4 bases and the J segment 5 bases; nucleotides outside the gene matches: 15. The CDR3 is 17 amino acids. Per germline, CDR1 SGHRS and CDR2 YFSETQ. CDR3 protein: CASSTSPLETGGYGYTF. CDR3 bases: TGCGCCAGCAGCACATCCCCCCTAGAGACAGGGGGGTATGGCTACACCTTC.

The chain uses TRBV24-1 and TRBJ2-1; TRBD2 matches 11 bases. Germline V gene sequence: CDR1 KGHDR, CDR2 SFDVKD. The CDR3 is 14 residues long. After removal of 4 bases from V and 8 bases from J, the junction contained 3 bases not matched to a gene. CDR3 DNA sequence: TGTGCCACCAGTGAGGGACTAGCGGTAGATGAGCAGTTCTTC. Its translation: CATSEGLAVDEQFF.

This chain uses TRBV5-6 with TRBJ1-2; TRBD1 is a possible D gene (5 bases). The germline CDR1 and CDR2 sequences are SGHDT and YYEEEE. This CDR3 spans 14 amino acids. The V and J ends lost 4 bases and 2 bases respectively, with 12 bases between them. CDR3: CASSPLGGNYGYTF. CDR3 DNA: TGTGCCAGCAGCCCCCTTGGGGGGAACTATGGCTACACCTTC.

The rearrangement joins TRBV7-9 to TRBJ2-5, with 7 bases matching TRBD1. Germline CDR1 reads SEHNR; CDR2 reads FQNEAQ (reference sequence). The trim removed 0 bases at V and 5 bases at J, leaving 6 bases unmatched. CDR3 length equals 15 residues. DNA of the CDR3: TGTGCCAGCAGCTTAGCGGAGACCAGGGGGGAGACCCAGTACTTC. Translation gives CASSLAETRGETQYF.

The chain uses TRBV6-5 and TRBJ2-1, with unresolved D. CDR1 MNHEY and CDR2 SVGAGI come from the germline V gene. The CDR3 runs 15 residues. Trimming removed 7 bases at V and 2 bases at J, with 15 bases between. This CDR3 is CASKRKENPYNEQFF. The CDR3 nucleotides read TGTGCCAGCAAACGTAAGGAGAACCCCTACAATGAGCAGTTCTTC.

The chain uses TRBV2 and TRBJ2-5, with D possibly matching TRBD1 (6 bases). V shed 7 bases and J shed 2 bases, with 11 bases lying between them. This CDR3 comprises 13 residues. The germline gives CDR1 SNHLY, CDR2 FYNNEI. The DNA of the CDR3 is TGTGCCAGCACCTTAAGGGGGCAAGAGACCCAGTACTTC. It is translated as CASTLRGQETQYF.